Below, one TCR beta chain is given with its context. The CDR3 sequence is 14 residues long. Germline CDR1 and CDR2: SGHNT and YYREEE (reference sequence). The V end lost 6 bases, the J end lost 4 bases, and 16 bases lay between the germline ends. This record comes from a study of blood T cell repertoires in COVID-19. Methods used by the authors: Using reference gene primer amplification, nucleated cell counts were estimated. Assay used: immunoSEQ multiplex PCR; TCRdb lists only in-frame clones, some missing. V and J calls and clone size are given by that table; D and trimming were obtained from the DNA. The repertoire holds some 130,000 clones, with around 89% as singletons.

This TCR came from a man in his fifties or sixties with acute or convalescent COVID-19. The chain has TRBV5-4 and TRBJ1-2, with TRBD1 as a possible D gene (5 bases). Sequences were obtained from peripheral blood. This chain's CDR3 is CASTASQGGYGYTF. In DNA form, the CDR3 reads TGTGCCAGCACCGCCTCCCAGGGTGGCTATGGCTACACCTTC.